A selection of T cell receptor beta chains follows, all from one sample in a study of T cells in Graves' hyperthyroidism and ophthalmopathy. TCRdb re-analysed the multiplex PCR reads in MiXCR, keeping a single row per CDR3 protein. The sample carries a few hundred thousand distinct CDR3 sequences, about 13% recorded once. Sequences were obtained from blood. The receptors come from a woman between 18 and 29 years old with Graves' hyperthyroidism. Each CDR3 is given with its conserved first and last residue. The order of the fields is V gene, CDR3 protein.

v_gene: TRBV20-1
CDR3aa: CSAMSAGAPDTQYF

v_gene: TRBV4-1
CDR3aa: CASSKSGQGHEQYF

v_gene: TRBV18
CDR3aa: CASSPREVYGGSYEQYF

v_gene: TRBV18
CDR3aa: CASSPNKGNYGYTF

v_gene: TRBV2
CDR3aa: CASGTDSNEQFF

v_gene: TRBV6-6
CDR3aa: CASSYLRVTYNEQFF

v_gene: TRBV6-1
CDR3aa: CASSEQRDIQYF

v_gene: TRBV15
CDR3aa: CATSRDLGGPGYTF

v_gene: TRBV20-1
CDR3aa: CSARIDRGRGFNYGYTF

v_gene: TRBV20-1
CDR3aa: CSARGTGYYGYTF

v_gene: TRBV9
CDR3aa: CASSVVSGANTDTQYF

v_gene: TRBV19
CDR3aa: CASSIRVDTEAFF

v_gene: TRBV6-1
CDR3aa: CASRTGYTGELFF

v_gene: TRBV11-2
CDR3aa: CASSFTGGLNTEAFF

v_gene: TRBV28
CDR3aa: CASIRGNQPQHF

v_gene: TRBV9
CDR3aa: CASSGGQGHTEAFF

v_gene: TRBV3-1
CDR3aa: CASSQSGGYEQYF

v_gene: TRBV5-1
CDR3aa: CASSPGRTNTDTQYF

v_gene: TRBV30
CDR3aa: CAWSTGQGQAFF

v_gene: TRBV7-3
CDR3aa: CASSLYGPLGTDTQYF

v_gene: TRBV14
CDR3aa: CASSQARETKAFF

v_gene: TRBV27
CDR3aa: CASSTPGGGYEQYF

v_gene: TRBV27
CDR3aa: CASRTSARSYNEQFF

v_gene: TRBV19
CDR3aa: CARPGDSPLHF

v_gene: TRBV13
CDR3aa: CASSNGISRGEQYF

v_gene: TRBV20-1
CDR3aa: CSADKQGDSGNTIYF

v_gene: TRBV3-1
CDR3aa: CASSQDPKGHSYNEQFF

v_gene: TRBV14
CDR3aa: CASSQGRNTIYF

v_gene: TRBV10-1
CDR3aa: CASSESGGTDTQYF

v_gene: TRBV24-1
CDR3aa: CATSDWTGSEQFF

v_gene: TRBV6-2/TRBV6-3
CDR3aa: CASTSGSYGYTF

v_gene: TRBV3-1
CDR3aa: CASSQGPGPSSYEQYF

v_gene: TRBV6-1
CDR3aa: CASSILVGPYEQYF

v_gene: TRBV2
CDR3aa: CASNEGPRQFF

v_gene: TRBV5-1
CDR3aa: CASSLIVASGIYEQFF

v_gene: TRBV28
CDR3aa: CASSRTSDSYNSPLHF

v_gene: TRBV6-1
CDR3aa: CASRHSSPLLAFF

v_gene: TRBV10-3
CDR3aa: CAISANRGANEKLFF

v_gene: TRBV14
CDR3aa: CASSQQLAGFYNEQFF

v_gene: TRBV4-2
CDR3aa: CASSQDDGRGPQPQHF

v_gene: TRBV5-1
CDR3aa: CASSLLEGGTGELFF

v_gene: TRBV15
CDR3aa: CATSRDQGASDEQYF

v_gene: TRBV4-1
CDR3aa: CASSMTGTGIYGYTF

v_gene: TRBV4-2
CDR3aa: CASGDGALGTEAFF

v_gene: TRBV4-1
CDR3aa: CASSLPQGFNQPQHF

v_gene: TRBV27
CDR3aa: CASSTADRAYEQYF

v_gene: TRBV11-1
CDR3aa: CASSLGLAALYNEQFF

v_gene: TRBV29-1
CDR3aa: CSVEVGRGLAFF

v_gene: TRBV6-1
CDR3aa: CASSRTSILYEQFF